The rows below give T cell receptor beta chains drawn from one sample of a study of blood T cell repertoires in COVID-19. The repertoire was sequenced with immunoSEQ multiplex PCR; TCRdb's copy has only in-frame clones and lacks some. The sample includes about 310,000 clones, under 90% of them seen just once. Sequenced input: PBMCs or T cells enriched from blood (not recorded which). These receptors all come from a woman aged 30 to 39 who had recovered from COVID-19. Both conserved end residues are trimmed from each CDR3. Each record gives: V gene, clone size, J gene, CDR3 protein. Clone size is shown for a subset of rows, as once, few, many or a class of expanded clone.

>TRBV10-3|.|TRBJ1-2
AISEPGTGYGYT
>TRBV13|.|TRBJ1-2
ASSLEVTVEDGYT
>TRBV6-5|.|TRBJ1-4
ASSYNPSGGEKLF
>TRBV6-5|.|TRBJ2-7
ASSYRPGQAEYEQY
>TRBV19|few|TRBJ1-4
ASSGQGVGATNEKLF
>TRBV6-5|once|TRBJ2-2
ASSYSGGSTGELF
>TRBV4-1|.|TRBJ2-5
ASSQAGGSVTQY
>TRBV27|.|TRBJ2-1
ASAPWRNHNEQF
>TRBV29-1|.|TRBJ1-2
SVGQATAGGYT
>TRBV7-6|.|TRBJ2-1
ASSLVGGGGLYNEQF
>TRBV28|.|TRBJ2-1
ASRLPGLPYNEQF
>TRBV12-3/TRBV12-4|.|TRBJ2-3
ATAQYRRDTQY
>TRBV10-3|.|TRBJ1-1
AISTRVMNTEAF
>TRBV7-2|.|TRBJ2-5
ASSLVLQETQY